These 25 T cell receptor beta chains were all obtained from the same sample, sequenced in a study of T cell repertoires in cytomegalovirus infection. MiXCR was run by TCRdb on the reads, yielding one entry per CDR3 protein. The sample contains some 400,000 distinct CDR3 sequences, 15% to 20% of which appear only once. The sequenced sample consisted of PBMCs. The receptors originated from a human donor in good health (CMV status not recorded). Some clones in this sample may be carry-over from other donors' samples.

The CDR3 reads CASSQIAGTLRQETQYF. CDR3 sequence (DNA): TGTGCCAGCAGCCAAATTGCAGGGACCCTTCGCCAAGAGACCCAGTACTTC. The V and J genes are TRBV14 and TRBJ2-5; D is tentatively TRBD1 or TRBD2 (5 bases each). Germline CDR1 is SGHDN and CDR2 is FVKESK. Trimming took 2 bases from V and 1 from J, leaving 17 bases between them. CDR3 length: 17 amino acids.

This clonotype was picked up many times. This rearrangement joins TRBV7-2 to TRBJ1-6, with 10 bases that match TRBD1. Germline values: CDR1 SGHTA, CDR2 FQGNSA. V gave up 3 bases and J gave up 10 bases; unmatched junction bases: 9. The CDR3 has 16 amino acids. The CDR3 DNA follows: TGTGCCAGCAGCTTTCTTTCGGGACAGGGGCACTCACCCCTCCACTTT. As protein: CASSFLSGQGHSPLHF.

This clonotype was detected many times. The CDR3 spells CASSPQRKRKVLTF. DNA for the CDR3: TGTGCCAGCAGCCCTCAGCGGAAGAGGAAGGTCCTGACTTTC. This chain links TRBV7-2 with TRBJ2-6; TRBD2 might be the D (5 bases). V lost 5 bases and J 13 bases, leaving 18 bases between the germline ends. Germline lookup yields CDR1 SGHTA and CDR2 FQGNSA. This CDR3 is built from 14 residues.

The CDR3 loop is CASSGGQSNWAGELFF. DNA for the CDR3: TGTGCCAGCAGCGGGGGACAGTCCAACTGGGCCGGGGAGCTGTTTTTT. The chain carries TRBV12-3 or TRBV12-4 and TRBJ2-2, with D maybe TRBD1 (7 bases). With 6 bases removed from V and 6 bases from J, the gap between germline ends came to 20 bases. The CDR3 covers 16 residues.

The gene calls are TRBV29-1 and TRBJ1-2; no firm D call. This CDR3 region has 11 residues. Germline CDR1 reads SQVTM; CDR2 reads ANQGSEA. The CDR3 here is CTSFGANGYTF. DNA of the CDR3: TGCACCAGTTTCGGAGCCAATGGCTACACCTTC. Supplemented by reference TRBV29-1 and TRBJ1-2, the full variable domain reads SAVISQKPSRDICQRGTSLTIQCQVDSQVTMMFWYRQQPGQSLTLIATANQGSEATYESGFVIDKFPISRPNLTFSTLTVSNMSPEDSSIYLCTSFGANGYTFGSGTRLTVV.

This clonotype was counted at least ten times. This chain links TRBV7-2 with TRBJ2-2; D might be TRBD2 (6 bases). V gave up 5 bases and J gave up 0 bases, with 16 bases separating them. Germline CDR1 is SGHTA and CDR2 is FQGNSA. CDR3 length: 17 residues. DNA of the CDR3: TGTGCCAGCAGCACGAGACCCGGGACTCCGAACACCGGGGAGCTGTTTTTT. It specifies CASSTRPGTPNTGELFF. Full variable domain (remainder filled in from reference TRBV7-2 and TRBJ2-2): GAGVSQSPSNKVTEKGKDVELRCDPISGHTALYWYRQSLGQGLEFLIYFQGNSAPDKSGLPSDRFSAERTGGSVSTLTIQRTQQEDSAVYLCASSTRPGTPNTGELFFGEGSRLTVL.

This clonotype appeared many times. The chain carries TRBV7-2 and TRBJ2-1; 13 bases align to TRBD2. Germline V lookup: CDR1 SGHTA, CDR2 FQGNSA. The trim removed 5 bases at V and 8 bases at J, leaving 6 bases unmatched. CDR3 length: 15 residues. DNA for the CDR3: TGTGCCAGCAGCACCACTAGCGGGGGGGTCTATGAGCAGTTCTTC. This sequence encodes CASSTTSGGVYEQFF. Based on the CDR3 plus reference TRBV7-2 and TRBJ2-1, the full variable domain is GAGVSQSPSNKVTEKGKDVELRCDPISGHTALYWYRQSLGQGLEFLIYFQGNSAPDKSGLPSDRFSAERTGGSVSTLTIQRTQQEDSAVYLCASSTTSGGVYEQFFGPGTRLTVL.

This clonotype was recorded many times. The chain employs TRBV28 and TRBJ1-1; 10 bases are shared with TRBD1. V was clipped by 0 bases and J by 5 bases; unmatched bases: 21. The CDR3 contains 21 residues. Germline CDR1 MDHEN, CDR2 SYDVKM. CDR3 nucleotide sequence: TGTGCCAGCAGTTTATGGGATTATCGGGGACAGGGGTCTAAAAAGGGAACTGAAGCTTTCTTT. Translation: CASSLWDYRGQGSKKGTEAFF. The whole variable domain, remainder taken from reference TRBV28 and TRBJ1-1, is DVKVTQSSRYLVKRTGEKVFLECVQDMDHENMFWYRQDPGLGLRLIYFSYDVKMKEKGDIPEGYSVSREKKERFSLILESASTNQTSMYLCASSLWDYRGQGSKKGTEAFFGQGTRLTVV.

In its sample, this clonotype was seen a few times. The chain recombines TRBV2 with TRBJ2-3; the D is unclear. Germline CDR1 SNHLY, CDR2 FYNNEI. V was clipped by 6 bases and J by 2 bases, with 6 bases between them. This CDR3 is 12 amino acids long. The DNA of the CDR3 is TGTGCCAGCAGGGCAGTCACAGATACGCAGTATTTT. Its protein product is CASRAVTDTQYF.

The chain joins TRBV20-1 to TRBJ2-1, with 14 bases identical to TRBD2. The CDR3 totals 18 residues. The V gene end was trimmed by 3 bases and the J gene end by 0 bases; junction bases not matched to a gene: 7. CDR1 and CDR2 from the germline V gene are DFQATT and SNEGSKA (reference sequence). The CDR3 region has the DNA TGCAGTGCTAGTGACGGGACTAGCGGGAGTTACTCCTACAATGAGCAGTTCTTC. This encodes CSASDGTSGSYSYNEQFF.

On this clonotype: A read error is possible here, since a much larger clone lies one base away. J is TRBJ1-2 and V is TRBV7-2; unclear D gene. The CDR3 consists of 17 residues. V gave up 2 bases and J gave up 5 bases, with 21 bases separating them. CDR1 and CDR2 (germline): SGHTA, FQGNSA. CDR3 DNA: TGTGCCAGCAGCTTAAAACCCCGCGGTATTGCTAGGTATGGCTACACCTTC. Protein sequence: CASSLKPRGIARYGYTF.

J is TRBJ2-7 and V is TRBV7-9, with 8 bases identical to TRBD1. The V gene end was trimmed by 5 bases and the J gene end by 4 bases; junction bases not matched to a gene: 13. Per germline, CDR1 SEHNR and CDR2 FQNEAQ (reference sequence). CDR3 length equals 16 residues. CDR3 residues: CASSLTSRDRPYEQYF. As DNA, the CDR3 is TGTGCCAGCAGCCTGACCTCCCGGGACAGGCCTTACGAGCAGTACTTC.

The table lists this clonotype with many counts. The chain uses TRBV24-1 and TRBJ2-3, with 14 bases matching TRBD2. The V segment lost 4 bases and the J segment 6 bases; nucleotides outside the gene matches: 8. The CDR3 has 17 amino acids. The germline V gene encodes CDR1 KGHDR and CDR2 SFDVKD. This CDR3 is CATSDPGTSGRGDTQYF. The DNA of the CDR3 is TGTGCCACCAGTGACCCCGGGACTAGCGGGAGAGGGGATACGCAGTATTTT.

The rearrangement joins TRBV19 to TRBJ2-2, with 10 bases aligning to TRBD2. The CDR3 runs 14 residues. The junction had 4 bases not matched to a gene; V was cut back by 4 bases and J by 8 bases. Germline CDR1 reads LNHDA; CDR2 reads SQIVND (reference sequence). CDR3 in DNA: TGTGCCAGTAGTAACCTAGCGGGAGTTGGGGAGCTGTTTTTT. It translates to CASSNLAGVGELFF.

This clonotype was observed a handful of times. V gene TRBV4-3 combines with J gene TRBJ2-1, with 13 bases identical to TRBD2. Germline trimming cut 1 base from V and 10 bases from J; bases unmatched to any gene: 16. The CDR3 consists of 19 residues. The V gene's germline CDR1 is LGHNA and CDR2 YSLEER. DNA for the CDR3: TGCGCCAGCAGCCAAGTGGGGGGGGGACTAGCGGGATACTGGGGAGAGCAGTTCTTC. Translating gives CASSQVGGGLAGYWGEQFF.

This clonotype has a handful of counts. The CDR3 DNA reads as TGTGCCAGCACCCGCCGGGGGGGACCGGGAGGGGCCAACGTCCTGACTTTC. Protein product: CASTRRGGPGGANVLTF. V usage is TRBV2 and J usage is TRBJ2-6; 8 bases map to TRBD2. The CDR3 has 17 amino acids. Per the germline V gene, CDR1 is SNHLY and CDR2 is FYNNEI. The V and J ends lost 7 bases and 4 bases, in that order; junction bases with no gene match: 12. Together with reference TRBV2 and TRBJ2-6, the CDR3 gives the full variable domain: EPEVTQTPSHQVTQMGQEVILRCVPISNHLYFYWYRQILGQKVEFLVSFYNNEISEKSEIFDDQFSVERPDGSNFTLKIRSTKLEDSAMYFCASTRRGGPGGANVLTFGAGSRLTVL.

V is TRBV10-3 and J is TRBJ1-2; TRBD1 matches 9 bases. V was pared by 7 bases and J by 3 bases, with 6 bases of the junction left unmatched. Per the germline V gene, CDR1 is ENHRY and CDR2 is SYGVKD. CDR3 length: 14 residues. The CDR3 DNA is TGTGCCATCACTCCGGGACAGGGTTACTATGGCTACACCTTC. Translating gives CAITPGQGYYGYTF.

This CDR3 is CSASPTSGGADETQYF. The CDR3 region has the DNA TGCAGTGCTAGCCCGACTAGCGGGGGGGCCGACGAGACCCAGTACTTC. V and J are TRBV20-1 and TRBJ2-5, with 14 bases aligning to TRBD2. Unmatched junction bases numbered 8, after V lost 3 bases and J lost 5 bases. This CDR3 comprises 16 residues. CDR1 is DFQATT and CDR2 is SNEGSKA in the germline V gene (reference sequence).

This clonotype has only a few counts. The chain carries TRBV27 and TRBJ2-3, with TRBD2 matching over 12 bases. The CDR3 sequence is 18 residues long. The V segment lost 0 bases and the J segment 5 bases; nucleotides outside the gene matches: 9. Germline values: CDR1 MNHEY, CDR2 SMNVEV (reference sequence). The CDR3 coding sequence is TGTGCCAGCAGTTTATCGGCTAGCGGGGGGGCCTATATAGATACGCAGTATTTT. The encoded protein is CASSLSASGGAYIDTQYF.

This clonotype was seen only a few times. V usage is TRBV5-4 and J usage is TRBJ2-1; 11 bases fit TRBD2. V dropped 4 bases and J dropped 4; count of bases not matched to a gene: 4. CDR1 SGHNT and CDR2 YYREEE come from the germline V gene (reference sequence). The CDR3 runs to 15 residues. CDR3 region: CASSDSGRGYNEQFF. The CDR3, as DNA: TGTGCCAGCAGCGATAGCGGGAGGGGGTACAATGAGCAGTTCTTC.

CDR3 sequence (DNA): TGTGCCAGCAGGGCGGGACAAACGGTGATGAACACTGAAGCTTTCTTT. This encodes CASRAGQTVMNTEAFF. V and J are TRBV2 and TRBJ1-1, with D possibly matching TRBD1 (6 bases). The CDR3 is 16 amino acids. V lost 6 bases to trimming and J lost 0 bases, with 17 bases between them. CDR1 and CDR2 (germline): SNHLY, FYNNEI.

The table lists this clonotype with a few counts. J is TRBJ1-4 and V is TRBV7-8; D remains unclear. V gave up 0 bases and J gave up 8 bases, with 19 bases separating them. Germline values: CDR1 SGHVS, CDR2 FQNEAQ. There are 17 residues in the CDR3. CDR3 region: CASSLARPGVVLEKLFF. In DNA, the CDR3 is TGTGCCAGCAGCTTAGCCAGGCCGGGAGTTGTACTCGAAAAACTGTTTTTT.

This clonotype was counted ten times or more. The V gene is TRBV7-2, the J gene TRBJ2-5, with D hard to call. V gave up 1 base and J gave up 1 base, with 4 bases separating them. From germline, CDR1 is SGHTA and CDR2 FQGNSA. CDR3 length: 13 residues. CDR3 sequence: CASSLGPQETQYF. The CDR3 nucleotides read TGTGCCAGCAGCTTAGGTCCCCAAGAGACCCAGTACTTC.

The chain combines TRBV12-3 or TRBV12-4 with TRBJ2-1; 9 bases are shared with TRBD2. V gave up 0 bases and J gave up 13 bases; unmatched junction bases: 7. The CDR3 is 14 amino acids. CDR3 in amino acids: CASSLALLAGLQFF. In nucleotides, the CDR3 is TGTGCCAGCAGTTTAGCTCTTCTAGCGGGGTTACAGTTCTTC.

This clonotype was observed at least ten times. The gene calls are TRBV7-2 and TRBJ2-3; TRBD1 is a possible D gene (6 bases). The V end lost 4 bases, the J end lost 2 bases, and 16 bases lay between the germline ends. Germline V lookup: CDR1 SGHTA, CDR2 FQGNSA. This CDR3 is 16 amino acids long. The CDR3 coding sequence is TGTGCCAGCAGCTCCCAGGGGCGGGCCCCCACAGATACGCAGTATTTT. Translating it yields CASSSQGRAPTDTQYF.